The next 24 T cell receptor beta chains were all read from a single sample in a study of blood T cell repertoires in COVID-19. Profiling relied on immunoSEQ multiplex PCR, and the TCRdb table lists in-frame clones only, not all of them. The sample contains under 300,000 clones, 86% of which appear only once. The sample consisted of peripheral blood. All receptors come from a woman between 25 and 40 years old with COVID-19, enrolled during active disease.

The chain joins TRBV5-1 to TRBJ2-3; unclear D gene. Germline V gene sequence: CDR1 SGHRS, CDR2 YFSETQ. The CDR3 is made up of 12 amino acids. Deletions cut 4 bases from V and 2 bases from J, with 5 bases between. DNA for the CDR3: TGCGCCAGCAGCCAGGACACAGATACGCAGTATTTT. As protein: CASSQDTDTQYF.

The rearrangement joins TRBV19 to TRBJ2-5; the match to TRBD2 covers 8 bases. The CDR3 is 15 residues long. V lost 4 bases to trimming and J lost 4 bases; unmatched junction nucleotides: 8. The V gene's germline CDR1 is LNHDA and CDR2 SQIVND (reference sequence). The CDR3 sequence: CASSKGAGALETQYF. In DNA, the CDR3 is TGTGCCAGTAGTAAAGGAGCGGGGGCTTTAGAGACCCAGTACTTC. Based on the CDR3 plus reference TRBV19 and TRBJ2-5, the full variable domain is DGGITQSPKYLFRKEGQNVTLSCEQNLNHDAMYWYRQDPGQGLRLIYYSQIVNDFQKGDIAEGYSVSREKKESFPLTVTSAQKNPTAFYLCASSKGAGALETQYFGPGTRLLVL.

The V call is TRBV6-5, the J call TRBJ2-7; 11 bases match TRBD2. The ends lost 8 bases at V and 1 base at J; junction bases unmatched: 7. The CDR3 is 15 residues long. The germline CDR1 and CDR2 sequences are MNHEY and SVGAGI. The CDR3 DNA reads TGTGCCAGCCTGCCTCTAGCGGGGGGTTCCTACGAGCAGTACTTC. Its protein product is CASLPLAGGSYEQYF.

The CDR3 bases are TGTGCCAGCAGATCCGTCGGCGGGACCAATGAGCAGTTCTTC. It codes for CASRSVGGTNEQFF. The genes are TRBV2 and TRBJ2-1; D is perhaps TRBD2 (6 bases). CDR1 is SNHLY and CDR2 is FYNNEI in the germline V gene. With 6 bases removed from V and 6 bases from J, the gap between germline ends came to 15 bases. The CDR3 contains 14 residues.

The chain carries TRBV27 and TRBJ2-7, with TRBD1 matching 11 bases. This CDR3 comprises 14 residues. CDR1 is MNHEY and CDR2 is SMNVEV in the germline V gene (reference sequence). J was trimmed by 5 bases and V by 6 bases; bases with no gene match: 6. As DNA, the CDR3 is TGTGCCAGCAGGAAGGGACAGGGGGGAAACGAGCAGTACTTC. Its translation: CASRKGQGGNEQYF.

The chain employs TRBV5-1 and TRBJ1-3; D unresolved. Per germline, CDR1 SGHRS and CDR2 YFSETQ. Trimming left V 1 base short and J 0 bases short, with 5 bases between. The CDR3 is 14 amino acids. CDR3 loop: CASSLPDSGNTIYF. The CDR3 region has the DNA TGCGCCAGCAGCTTGCCAGACTCTGGAAACACCATATATTTT.

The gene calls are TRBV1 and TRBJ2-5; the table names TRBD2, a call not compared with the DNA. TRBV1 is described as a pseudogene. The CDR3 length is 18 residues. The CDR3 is CTSSHPPAGGPGGETQYF. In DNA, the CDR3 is TGCACCAGCAGCCATCCTCCAGCGGGGGGGCCTGGGGGAGAGACCCAGTACTTC.

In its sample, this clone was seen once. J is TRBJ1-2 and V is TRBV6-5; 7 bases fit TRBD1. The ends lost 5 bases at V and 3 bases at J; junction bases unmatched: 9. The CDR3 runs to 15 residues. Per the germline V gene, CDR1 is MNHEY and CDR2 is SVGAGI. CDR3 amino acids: CASSKTGQLYYGYTF. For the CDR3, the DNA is TGTGCCAGCAGTAAAACGGGACAGCTCTACTATGGCTACACCTTC.

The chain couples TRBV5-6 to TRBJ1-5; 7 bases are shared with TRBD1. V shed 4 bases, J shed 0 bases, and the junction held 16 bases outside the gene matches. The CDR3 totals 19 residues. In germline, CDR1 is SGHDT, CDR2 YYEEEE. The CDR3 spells CASSVRTGTVYTSNQPQHF. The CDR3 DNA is TGTGCCAGCAGCGTGCGTACCGGGACAGTATATACTAGCAATCAGCCCCAGCATTTT.

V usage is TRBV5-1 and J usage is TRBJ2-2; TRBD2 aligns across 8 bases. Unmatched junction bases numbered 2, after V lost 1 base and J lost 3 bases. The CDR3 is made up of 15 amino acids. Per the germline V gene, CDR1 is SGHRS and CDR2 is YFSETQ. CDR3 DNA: TGCGCCAGCAGCTTGACTAGCGGCCACACCGGGGAGCTGTTTTTT. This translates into CASSLTSGHTGELFF. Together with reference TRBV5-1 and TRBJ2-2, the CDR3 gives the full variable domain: KAGVTQTPRYLIKTRGQQVTLSCSPISGHRSVSWYQQTPGQGLQFLFEYFSETQRNKGNFPGRFSGRQFSNSRSEMNVSTLELGDSALYLCASSLTSGHTGELFFGEGSRLTVL.

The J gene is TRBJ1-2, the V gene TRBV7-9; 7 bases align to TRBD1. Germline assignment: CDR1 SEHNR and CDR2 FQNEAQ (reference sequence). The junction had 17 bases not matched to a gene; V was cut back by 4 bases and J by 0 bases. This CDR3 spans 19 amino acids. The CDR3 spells CASSYPTGKYGIANYGYTF. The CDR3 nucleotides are TGTGCCAGCAGCTATCCGACAGGGAAATACGGTATAGCTAACTATGGCTACACCTTC.

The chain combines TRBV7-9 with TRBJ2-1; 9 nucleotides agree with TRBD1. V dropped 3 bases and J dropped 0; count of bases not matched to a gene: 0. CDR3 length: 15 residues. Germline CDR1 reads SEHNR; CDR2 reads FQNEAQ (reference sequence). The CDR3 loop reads CASSLTGGSYNEQFF. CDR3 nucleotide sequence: TGTGCCAGCAGCTTGACAGGGGGCTCCTACAATGAGCAGTTCTTC.

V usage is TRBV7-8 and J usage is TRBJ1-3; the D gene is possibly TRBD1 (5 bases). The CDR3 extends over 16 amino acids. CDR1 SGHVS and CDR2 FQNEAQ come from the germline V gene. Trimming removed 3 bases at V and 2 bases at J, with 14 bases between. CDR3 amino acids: CASSFRDGGAGNTIYF. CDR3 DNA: TGTGCCAGCAGCTTCCGGGACGGGGGAGCTGGAAACACCATATATTTT.

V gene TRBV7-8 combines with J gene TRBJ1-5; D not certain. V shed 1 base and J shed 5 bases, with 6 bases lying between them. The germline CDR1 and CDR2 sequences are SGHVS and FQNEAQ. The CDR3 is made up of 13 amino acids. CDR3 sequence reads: CASSLDPDQPQHF. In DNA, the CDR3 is TGTGCCAGCAGCTTAGACCCGGATCAGCCCCAGCATTTT.

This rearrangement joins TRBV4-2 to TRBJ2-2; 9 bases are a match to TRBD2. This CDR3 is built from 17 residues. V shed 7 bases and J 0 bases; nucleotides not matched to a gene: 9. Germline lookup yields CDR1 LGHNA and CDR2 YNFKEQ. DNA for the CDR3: TGTGCCAGCACCCCGGATCTAGCGGGGACGAACACCGGGGAGCTGTTTTTT. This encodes CASTPDLAGTNTGELFF.

CDR3 bases: TGTGCCAGCAGTTTGCGCGAGGCCACAGATACGCAGTATTTT. This sequence encodes CASSLREATDTQYF. The V gene is TRBV27, the J gene TRBJ2-3, with D unclear. From germline, CDR1 is MNHEY and CDR2 SMNVEV (reference sequence). V was trimmed by 3 bases and J by 2 bases, leaving 9 bases between them. This CDR3 spans 14 amino acids.

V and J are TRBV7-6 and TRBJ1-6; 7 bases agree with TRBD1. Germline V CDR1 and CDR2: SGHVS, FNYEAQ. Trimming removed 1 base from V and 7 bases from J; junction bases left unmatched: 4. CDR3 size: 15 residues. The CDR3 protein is CASSLGDSANSPLHF. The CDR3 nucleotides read TGTGCCAGCAGCTTAGGGGACAGCGCCAATTCACCCCTCCACTTT.

Here the CDR3 DNA reads TGTGCCACCAGCAGAGATCAAGTTTTGGGAGGGGGGAATGAAAAACTGTTTTTT. This codes for CATSRDQVLGGGNEKLFF. The rearrangement links TRBV15 to TRBJ1-4; tentatively, D is TRBD1 (6 bases). V lost 0 bases, J lost 5 bases, and 19 bases lay in between. There are 18 residues in the CDR3. CDR1 and CDR2 from the germline V gene are LNHNV and YYDKDF (reference sequence).

This chain's CDR3 is CASSLGQGANYYGYTF. Here the CDR3 DNA reads TGCGCCAGCAGCTTGGGACAGGGGGCGAATTACTATGGCTACACCTTC. The V gene is TRBV5-1, the J gene TRBJ1-2; 10 bases are shared with TRBD1. Germline assignment: CDR1 SGHRS and CDR2 YFSETQ. V lost 0 bases and J lost 3; bases outside the gene matches: 5. The CDR3 totals 16 residues.

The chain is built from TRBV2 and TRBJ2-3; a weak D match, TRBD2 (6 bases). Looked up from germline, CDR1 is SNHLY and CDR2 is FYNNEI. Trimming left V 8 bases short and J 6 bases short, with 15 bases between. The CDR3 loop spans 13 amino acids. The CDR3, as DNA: TGTGCCAGCCGGGGGACGTCAATCGATACGCAGTATTTT. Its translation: CASRGTSIDTQYF.

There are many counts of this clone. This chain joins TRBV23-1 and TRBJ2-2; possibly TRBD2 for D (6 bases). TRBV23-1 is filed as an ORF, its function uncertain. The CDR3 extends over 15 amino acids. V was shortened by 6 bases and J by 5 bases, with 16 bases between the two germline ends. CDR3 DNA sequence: TGCGCCAGCAGCTGGAGGAGGGGTTGGACCGGGGAGCTGTTTTTT. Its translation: CASSWRRGWTGELFF.

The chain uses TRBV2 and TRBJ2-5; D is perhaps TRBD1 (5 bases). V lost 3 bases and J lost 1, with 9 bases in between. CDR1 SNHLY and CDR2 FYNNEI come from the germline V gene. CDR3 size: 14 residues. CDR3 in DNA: TGTGCCAGCAGTGATCGTACAGGCCAAGAGACCCAGTACTTC. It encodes CASSDRTGQETQYF. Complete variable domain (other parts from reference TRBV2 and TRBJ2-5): EPEVTQTPSHQVTQMGQEVILRCVPISNHLYFYWYRQILGQKVEFLVSFYNNEISEKSEIFDDQFSVERPDGSNFTLKIRSTKLEDSAMYFCASSDRTGQETQYFGPGTRLLVL.

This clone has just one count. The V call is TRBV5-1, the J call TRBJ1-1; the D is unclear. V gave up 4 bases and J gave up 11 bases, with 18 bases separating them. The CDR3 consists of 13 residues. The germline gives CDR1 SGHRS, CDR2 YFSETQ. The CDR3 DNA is TGCGCCAGCAGCCCCCCGGAGGCGACGTGGGCTTTCTTT. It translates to CASSPPEATWAFF.

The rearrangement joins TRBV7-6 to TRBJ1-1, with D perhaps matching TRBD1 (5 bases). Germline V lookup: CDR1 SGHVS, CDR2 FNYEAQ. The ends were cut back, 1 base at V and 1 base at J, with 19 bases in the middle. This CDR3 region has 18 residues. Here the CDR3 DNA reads TGTGCCAGCAGCTTAGGGGGCGTTGTGGGGCTCGCGAACACTGAAGCTTTCTTT. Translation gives CASSLGGVVGLANTEAFF. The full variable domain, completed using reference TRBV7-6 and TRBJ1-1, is GAGVSQSPRYKVTKRGQDVALRCDPISGHVSLYWYRQALGQGPEFLTYFNYEAQQDKSGLPNDRFSAERPEGSISTLTIQRTEQRDSAMYRCASSLGGVVGLANTEAFFGQGTRLTVV.